One and the same sample provided the 9 T cell receptor beta chains below, sequenced in a study of neurological immune-mediated disorders. Each CDR3 protein is one row after TCRdb ran MiXCR on the 5' RACE reads. The data show more than 15,000 distinct CDR3 sequences, 3.5% seen once. The specimen was CD8+ T cells from blood. Receptor source: a woman aged 35 to 49 in good health.

The CDR3 DNA reads TGTGCCATCAGAGAGGAGGAAGACAATGAGCAGTTCTTC. Encoded protein: CAIREEEDNEQFF. The V gene is TRBV10-3, the J gene TRBJ2-1; a weak D match, TRBD2 (5 bases). V gave up 6 bases and J gave up 5 bases, with 11 bases separating them. Per germline, CDR1 ENHRY and CDR2 SYGVKD. The length of the CDR3 is 13 residues.

This clonotype showed up many times. The chain uses TRBV5-6 and TRBJ2-7; D perhaps matches TRBD2 (5 bases). V was trimmed by 0 bases and J by 12 bases, leaving 16 bases between them. The CDR3 covers 13 residues. Germline V CDR1 and CDR2: SGHDT, YYEEEE. CDR3: CASSLGLLTSTYF. The CDR3 DNA reads TGTGCCAGCAGCTTGGGACTACTTACGAGCACGTACTTC.

This clonotype has ten or more counts. CDR3: CASSYGHRNTEAFF. The CDR3 nucleotides read TGTGCCAGCAGCTACGGACACCGGAACACTGAAGCTTTCTTT. This chain joins TRBV11-2 and TRBJ1-1, with D tentatively TRBD1 (5 bases). The V gene's germline CDR1 is SGHAT and CDR2 FQNNGV. Trimming cost V 4 bases and J 1 base, with 10 bases left between them. This CDR3 has 14 residues.

This clonotype showed up many times. This chain uses TRBV28 with TRBJ2-1; 8 positions agree with TRBD2. This CDR3 has 16 amino acids. Germline lookup yields CDR1 MDHEN and CDR2 SYDVKM. V dropped 2 bases and J dropped 7; count of bases not matched to a gene: 10. CDR3 in amino acids: CASSLPSGSGNNEQFF. CDR3 nucleotides: TGTGCCAGCAGTTTACCAAGCGGGAGTGGGAATAATGAGCAGTTCTTC.

This clonotype was counted ten times or more. The gene calls are TRBV6-2 or TRBV6-3 and TRBJ2-7; D is ambiguous. Germline V CDR1 and CDR2: MNHEY, SVGEGT. Trimming left V 2 bases short and J 12 bases short, with 8 bases between. The CDR3 has 10 residues. The CDR3 loop is CASSYGRWYF. The CDR3 nucleotides are TGTGCCAGCAGTTACGGAAGGTGGTACTTC.

This clonotype was counted at least ten times. CDR3 bases: TGCGCCAGCAGCCAAGTCTTCGGACTAGCGGGAGGGCCTTACAATGAGCAGTTCTTC. Its translation: CASSQVFGLAGGPYNEQFF. This chain uses TRBV4-1 with TRBJ2-1; 15 bases agree with TRBD2. The junction had 8 bases not matched to a gene; V was cut back by 1 base and J by 4 bases. The CDR3 consists of 19 residues. CDR1 MGHRA and CDR2 YSYEKL come from the germline V gene.

This clonotype came up many times. J is TRBJ2-3 and V is TRBV7-3; TRBD1 might be the D (6 bases). CDR3 length: 15 amino acids. Trimming cost V 3 bases and J 1 base, with 11 bases left between them. Germline lookup yields CDR1 SGHTA and CDR2 FQGTGA. In DNA form, the CDR3 reads TGTGCCAGCAGCTTGTCAGGGGATGGCACAGATACGCAGTATTTT. It encodes CASSLSGDGTDTQYF.

The gene calls are TRBV12-3 or TRBV12-4 and TRBJ1-6, with D perhaps matching TRBD1 (5 bases). CDR3 length: 16 amino acids. Trimming pared 6 bases from V and 9 bases from J, leaving 21 bases between. CDR3 protein: CASSLGLQRSSSPLHF. Here the CDR3 DNA reads TGTGCCAGCAGCTTGGGACTACAGCGGTCGAGTTCACCCCTCCACTTT.

The sample holds many counts of this clonotype. J is TRBJ1-1 and V is TRBV7-3; D ambiguous. The CDR3 is 13 residues long. Germline V gives CDR1 SGHTA, CDR2 FQGTGA. V dropped 5 bases and J dropped 1 base, with 8 bases sitting between them. The CDR3 DNA follows: TGTGCCAGCAGCCGGACGGCGAACACTGAAGCTTTCTTT. As protein: CASSRTANTEAFF.